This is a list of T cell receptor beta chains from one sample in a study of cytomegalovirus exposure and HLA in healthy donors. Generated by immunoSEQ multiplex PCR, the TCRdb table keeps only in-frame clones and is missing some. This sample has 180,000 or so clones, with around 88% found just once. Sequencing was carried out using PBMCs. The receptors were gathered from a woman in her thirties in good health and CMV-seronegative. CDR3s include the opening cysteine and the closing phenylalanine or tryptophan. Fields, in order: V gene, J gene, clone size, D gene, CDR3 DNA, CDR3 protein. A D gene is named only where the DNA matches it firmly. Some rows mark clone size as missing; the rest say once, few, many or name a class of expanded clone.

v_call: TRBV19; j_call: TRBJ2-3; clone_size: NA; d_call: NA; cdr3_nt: TGTGCCAGTAGTATAGTTTTTTCTAGCGAGAATACGCAGTATTTT; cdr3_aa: CASSIVFSSENTQYF
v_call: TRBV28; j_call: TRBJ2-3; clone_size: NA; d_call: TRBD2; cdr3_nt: TGTGCCAGCAGTTTATGGAGCGGGGGGGATACAGATACGCAGTATTTT; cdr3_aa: CASSLWSGGDTDTQYF
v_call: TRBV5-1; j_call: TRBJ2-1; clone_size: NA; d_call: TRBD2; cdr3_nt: TGCGCCAGCAGCTTGGGCCTAGCGGGAGGATCGGGGGAGCAGTTCTTC; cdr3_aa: CASSLGLAGGSGEQFF
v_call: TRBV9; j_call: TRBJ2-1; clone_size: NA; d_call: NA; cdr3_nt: TGTGCCAGCAGCCCACGGGGGATGGGAGGAGGAGCGGAGCAGTTCTTC; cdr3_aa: CASSPRGMGGGAEQFF
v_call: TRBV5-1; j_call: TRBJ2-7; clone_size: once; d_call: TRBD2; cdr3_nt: TGCGCCAGCAGTTCGGGACTAGCGACCTACGAGCAGTACTTC; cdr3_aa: CASSSGLATYEQYF
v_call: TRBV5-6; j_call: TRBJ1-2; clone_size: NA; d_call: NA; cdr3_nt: TGTGCCAGCAGCTTGGGACGACTTACATATGGCTACACCTTC; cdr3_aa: CASSLGRLTYGYTF
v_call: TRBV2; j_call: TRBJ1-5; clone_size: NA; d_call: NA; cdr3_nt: TGTGCCAGCAGTGAAGCAGGGCGGGTGGGGCCCCAGCATTTT; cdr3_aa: CASSEAGRVGPQHF
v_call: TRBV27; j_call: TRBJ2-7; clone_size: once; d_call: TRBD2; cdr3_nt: TGTGCCAGCACTAGCGGTTCGAGTTTATGGTACTTC; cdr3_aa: CASTSGSSLWYF
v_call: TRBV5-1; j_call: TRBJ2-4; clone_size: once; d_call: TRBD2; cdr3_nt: TGCGCCAGCAGCTTGACGGGGGGCAAAAACATTCAGTACTTC; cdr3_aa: CASSLTGGKNIQYF
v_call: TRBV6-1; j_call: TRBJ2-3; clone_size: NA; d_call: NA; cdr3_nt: TGTGCCAGCAGTACCAGTAGCCGCACAGATACGCAGTATTTT; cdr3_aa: CASSTSSRTDTQYF
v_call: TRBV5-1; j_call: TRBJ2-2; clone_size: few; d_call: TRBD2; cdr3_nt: TGCGCCAGCAGCCCCGCTGGACGGCGGGAGGGCGTTGGCGCCGGGGAGCTGTTTTTT; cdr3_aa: CASSPAGRREGVGAGELFF
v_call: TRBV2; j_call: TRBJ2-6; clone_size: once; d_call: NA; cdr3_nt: TGTGCCAGCAGTGAGACAGCCGAAACTGGGGCCAACGTCCTGACTTTC; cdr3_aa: CASSETAETGANVLTF
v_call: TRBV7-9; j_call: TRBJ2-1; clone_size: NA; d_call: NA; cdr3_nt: TGTGCCAGCAGCTTAGGTCTAGCGCCTAGCAATGAGCAGTTCTTC; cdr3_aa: CASSLGLAPSNEQFF
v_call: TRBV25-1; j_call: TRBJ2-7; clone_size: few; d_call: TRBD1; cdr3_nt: TGTGCCAGCAGTGGGCCCGGGACAGGGCACGAGCAGTACTTC; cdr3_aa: CASSGPGTGHEQYF
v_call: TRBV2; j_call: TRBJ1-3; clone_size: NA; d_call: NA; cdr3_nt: TGTGCCAGCAGTGAAAGCGGGGCCGGAAACACCATATATTTT; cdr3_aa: CASSESGAGNTIYF
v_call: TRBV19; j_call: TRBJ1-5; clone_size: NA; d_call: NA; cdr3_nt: TGTGCCAGTAGGGAGGGCCTCCATCAGCCCCAGCATTTT; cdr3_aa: CASREGLHQPQHF
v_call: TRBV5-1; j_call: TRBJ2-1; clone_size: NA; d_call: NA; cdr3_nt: TGCGTCAGCAGCACGGGACTCCCGGATGAGCAGTTCTTC; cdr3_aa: CVSSTGLPDEQFF
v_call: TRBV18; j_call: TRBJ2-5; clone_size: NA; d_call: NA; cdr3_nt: TGTGCCAGCTCAGCCGGGACTCCCCAAGAGACCCAGTACTTC; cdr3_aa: CASSAGTPQETQYF
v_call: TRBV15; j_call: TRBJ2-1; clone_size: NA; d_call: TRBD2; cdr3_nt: TGTGCCACCAGCAGGGCTCTTAGTGCGGGGGGGTTCGATGAGCAGTTCTTC; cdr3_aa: CATSRALSAGGFDEQFF
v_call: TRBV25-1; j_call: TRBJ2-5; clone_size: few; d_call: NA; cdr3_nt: TGTGCCAGCAGTCCGCAAGCAGGACAGTCAGGGACCCAGTACTTC; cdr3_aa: CASSPQAGQSGTQYF
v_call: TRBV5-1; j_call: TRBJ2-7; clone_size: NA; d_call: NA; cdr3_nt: TGCGCCAGCAGCTTGCGCGGGGTTTCGTTGGACGAGCAGTACTTC; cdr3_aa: CASSLRGVSLDEQYF
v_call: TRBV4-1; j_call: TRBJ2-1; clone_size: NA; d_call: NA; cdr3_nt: TGCGCCAGCAGCCGGGTGAGGGGGAGCTCCTACAATGAGCAGTTCTTC; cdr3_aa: CASSRVRGSSYNEQFF
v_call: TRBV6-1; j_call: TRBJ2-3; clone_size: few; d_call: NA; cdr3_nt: TGTGCCAGCAGCGACAGTTTTCGCACAGATACGCAGTATTTT; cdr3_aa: CASSDSFRTDTQYF
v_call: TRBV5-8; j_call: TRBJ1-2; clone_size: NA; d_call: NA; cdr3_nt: TGTGCCAGCAGCCTACAGGCCTATGGCTACACCTTC; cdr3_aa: CASSLQAYGYTF
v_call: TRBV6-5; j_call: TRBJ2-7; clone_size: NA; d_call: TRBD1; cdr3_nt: TGTGCCAGCAGTTACTCGAGGGCAGGGGGCCGCGGCGGGCAGTACTTC; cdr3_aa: CASSYSRAGGRGGQYF
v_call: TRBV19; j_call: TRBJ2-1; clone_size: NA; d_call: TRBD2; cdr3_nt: TGTGCCAGTAGTAGCTCCAGCGGGGGCTACAATGAGCAGTTCTTC; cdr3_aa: CASSSSSGGYNEQFF